Detailed here is one T cell receptor (beta chain). Antigen: not known. Libraries were prepared by immunoSEQ multiplex PCR; TCRdb keeps only in-frame clonotypes and omits some of them. The sample holds fewer than 12,000 clones; 80% to 90% are singletons and the top ten take roughly 16%. This specimen belongs to a study of T cell repertoires in ileal Crohn's disease. Study information: At postoperative colonoscopy, neoterminal ileum biopsies were taken as M6. Overall study results and limits: Postoperative endoscopy occurred within one year, median approximately 7 months. Sorted CD8 T cells held more high-frequency clones than CD4.

The time point: neoterminal ileum biopsy at postoperative endoscopy, about 6 months after surgery. The TCR comes from an adult with Crohn's disease. Sequenced: ileal tissue.

In nucleotides, the CDR3 is TGTGCCTGGGGCCGGGGGGTTATGGCTTTCTTT. It yields the protein CAWGRGVMAFF. This sequence joins TRBV30 and TRBJ1-1; D perhaps matches TRBD1 (5 bases). Germline assignment: CDR1 GTSNPN and CDR2 SVGIG (reference sequence). The CDR3 is 11 amino acids. Trimming took off 5 bases at V and 11 bases at J, with 15 bases between the two ends. The whole variable domain, remainder taken from reference TRBV30 and TRBJ1-1, is SQTIHQWPATLVQPVGSPLSLECTVEGTSNPNLYWYRQAAGRGLQLLFYSVGIGQISSEVPQNLSASRPQDRQFILSSKKLLLSDSGFYLCAWGRGVMAFFGQGTRLTVV.